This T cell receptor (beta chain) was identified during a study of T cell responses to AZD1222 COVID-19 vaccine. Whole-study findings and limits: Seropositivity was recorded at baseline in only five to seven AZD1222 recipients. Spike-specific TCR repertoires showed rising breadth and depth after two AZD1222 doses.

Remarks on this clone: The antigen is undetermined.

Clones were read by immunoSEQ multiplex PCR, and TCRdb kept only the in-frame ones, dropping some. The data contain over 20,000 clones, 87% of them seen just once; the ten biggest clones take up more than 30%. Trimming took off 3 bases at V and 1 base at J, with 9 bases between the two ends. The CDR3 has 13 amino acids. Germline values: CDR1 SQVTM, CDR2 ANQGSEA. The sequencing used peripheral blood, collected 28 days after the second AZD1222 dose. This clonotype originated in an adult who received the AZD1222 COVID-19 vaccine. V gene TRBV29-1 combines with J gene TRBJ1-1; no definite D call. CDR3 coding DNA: TGCAGCGTTGATTCGGCGGGGAACACTGAAGCTTTCTTT. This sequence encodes CSVDSAGNTEAFF. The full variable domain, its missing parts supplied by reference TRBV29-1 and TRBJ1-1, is SAVISQKPSRDICQRGTSLTIQCQVDSQVTMMFWYRQQPGQSLTLIATANQGSEATYESGFVIDKFPISRPNLTFSTLTVSNMSPEDSSIYLCSVDSAGNTEAFFGQGTRLTVV.